This entry lists 29 T cell receptor beta chains sequenced from one sample in a study of T cells in Graves' hyperthyroidism and ophthalmopathy. Researchers took RNA transcripts and amplified the TCR beta CDR3 regions from them. First-round RT-PCR targeting the TCR CDR3 was performed with the HTBI primer set. TCRdb processed the multiplex PCR reads anew with MiXCR; each CDR3 protein has one entry. The sample lists hundreds of thousands of distinct CDR3 sequences, around 15% occurring once. The sequenced sample was blood. The receptor source for this set is a woman between 18 and 29 years old with Graves' ophthalmopathy.

The rearrangement joins TRBV13 to TRBJ2-1; 11 positions match TRBD2. The CDR3 runs to 18 residues. The V gene end was trimmed by 8 bases and the J gene end by 3 bases; junction bases not matched to a gene: 15. Germline loops: CDR1 PRHDT, CDR2 FYEKMQ (reference sequence). CDR3 in DNA: TGTGCCAGCGGAAGCTATTCCTTACTAGCGGGGGTCTACAATGAGCAGTTCTTC. It translates to CASGSYSLLAGVYNEQFF.

In its sample, this clonotype was seen many times. The chain is built from TRBV10-3 and TRBJ2-1, with 9 bases that match TRBD2. Germline-derived CDR1 and CDR2 are ENHRY and SYGVKD. The CDR3 is 15 residues long. The trim removed 4 bases at V and 2 bases at J, leaving 3 bases unmatched. The CDR3 DNA reads TGTGCCATCAGTGGAGGCGGGGGGGCCTACAATGAGCAGTTCTTC. Translated: CAISGGGGAYNEQFF.

This clonotype came up many times. The CDR3, as DNA: TGCAGTGCATACCTAGGAAACAATGAGCAGTTCTTC. Translating it yields CSAYLGNNEQFF. This rearrangement joins TRBV20-1 to TRBJ2-1; no definite D call. CDR1 is DFQATT, CDR2 SNEGSKA, per germline (reference sequence). V lost 6 bases to trimming and J lost 5 bases, with 11 bases between them. This CDR3 is built from 12 residues.

This clonotype was counted a few times. A single base separates this from a much larger clone, so it may be a read error. V is TRBV28 and J is TRBJ2-3; D may match TRBD1 or TRBD2 (5 bases each). From germline, CDR1 is MDHEN and CDR2 SYDVKM. The CDR3 is made up of 15 amino acids. V lost 5 bases and J lost 3, with 15 bases in between. As DNA, the CDR3 is TGTGCCAGCAGTCATGTGGGGGTTTCAACAGATACGCAGTATTTT. Translation: CASSHVGVSTDTQYF.

This clonotype was observed at least ten times. Here the CDR3 DNA reads TGTGCCAGCAGCCCTCCAGGGACAGGACTCTATGGCTACACCTTC. Its protein is CASSPPGTGLYGYTF. The gene calls are TRBV7-9 and TRBJ1-2; 8 bases agree with TRBD1. After removal of 5 bases from V and 4 bases from J, the junction contained 9 bases not matched to a gene. The CDR3 totals 15 residues. In germline, CDR1 is SEHNR, CDR2 FQNEAQ (reference sequence).

This clonotype has a count of ten or more. J is TRBJ1-1 and V is TRBV27; weak D call: TRBD1 (5 bases). This CDR3 has 17 residues. The ends were cut back, 3 bases at V and 0 bases at J, with 17 bases in the middle. Germline CDR1 reads MNHEY; CDR2 reads SMNVEV (reference sequence). CDR3 bases: TGTGCCAGCAGTTTCTCCGGGGGAAGTACCATGAACACTGAAGCTTTCTTT. It is translated as CASSFSGGSTMNTEAFF.

This clonotype was picked up many times. V is TRBV29-1 and J is TRBJ2-1; 9 nucleotides agree with TRBD2. CDR1 and CDR2 (germline): SQVTM, ANQGSEA. With 7 bases clipped from V and 8 bases from J, the junction kept 12 bases outside the gene matches. The CDR3 runs to 14 residues. In nucleotides, the CDR3 is TGCAGCGCCGGGGGGTGGAGCGGGAGGTATGAGCAGTTCTTC. This gives the protein CSAGGWSGRYEQFF.

This clonotype was picked up many times. The chain links TRBV3-1 to TRBJ1-5, with D perhaps matching TRBD1 (5 bases). Germline V gives CDR1 LGHDT, CDR2 YNNKEL (reference sequence). Trimming stripped 4 bases from V and 6 bases from J, with 19 bases between. The CDR3 runs to 16 residues. CDR3 coding DNA: TGTGCCAGCAGCCCCCGGGGGGGGTTGGATAGTCAGCCCCAGCATTTT. This encodes CASSPRGGLDSQPQHF.

The table lists this clonotype with a few counts. This sequence may be a read error, since a much larger clone differs from it by one base. The V gene is TRBV9, the J gene TRBJ2-7, with D perhaps given as TRBD1 or TRBD2 (5 bases each). The CDR3 sequence is 14 residues long. The V gene's germline CDR1 is SGDLS and CDR2 YYNGEE. The CDR3 nucleotides are TGTGCCAGCAGCCTCACCCGGGACGGCTACGAGCGGTACTTC. Its translation is CASSLTRDGYERYF.

This clonotype has ten or more counts. The CDR3 bases are TGTGCCAGCAGTTTCGACAGGCGCTACGAGCAGTACTTC. This translates into CASSFDRRYEQYF. This rearrangement joins TRBV27 to TRBJ2-7, with a weak D call TRBD1 (6 bases). The V gene lost 3 bases and the J gene lost 3 bases, with 9 bases spanning the gap. This CDR3 contains 13 residues. Germline-derived CDR1 and CDR2 are MNHEY and SMNVEV (reference sequence).

This clonotype was detected only a few times. The chain links TRBV6-5 to TRBJ2-2; 11 bases map to TRBD2. Trimming removed 2 bases from V and 4 bases from J; junction bases left unmatched: 3. Germline V CDR1 and CDR2: MNHEY, SVGAGI. CDR3 length: 16 residues. The CDR3 loop reads CASSYGLAGSTGELFF. CDR3 nucleotides: TGTGCCAGCAGTTACGGACTAGCGGGCTCCACCGGGGAGCTGTTTTTT.

In this sample, this clonotype turned up many times. This chain joins TRBV28 and TRBJ2-1, with D hard to call. V gave up 4 bases and J gave up 0 bases, with 7 bases separating them. The CDR3 loop spans 14 amino acids. CDR1 and CDR2 from the germline V gene are MDHEN and SYDVKM. The CDR3 DNA sequence: TGTGCCAGCAGTTACCTCAGCTCCTACAATGAGCAGTTCTTC. Its translation: CASSYLSSYNEQFF.

In its sample, this clonotype was seen many times. V gene TRBV12-3 or TRBV12-4 combines with J gene TRBJ2-3; TRBD2 matches 7 bases. The CDR3 is 17 residues long. The junction had 11 bases not matched to a gene; V was cut back by 3 bases and J by 2 bases. The CDR3: CASSLSPGGLHTDTQYF. DNA of the CDR3: TGTGCCAGCAGTTTGTCGCCCGGGGGACTACACACAGATACGCAGTATTTT.

This clonotype was observed at least ten times. The chain links TRBV7-8 to TRBJ1-3, with D perhaps matching TRBD1 (6 bases). V gave up 1 base and J gave up 7 bases, with 20 bases separating them. The CDR3 covers 17 residues. Germline CDR1 and CDR2: SGHVS and FQNEAQ. CDR3 protein: CASSLVGDRPPRNTIYF. CDR3 nucleotide sequence: TGTGCCAGCAGCTTAGTAGGAGACAGGCCTCCAAGGAACACCATATATTTT. Drawing the rest from reference TRBV7-8 and TRBJ1-3, the complete variable domain is GAGVSQSPRYKVAKRGQDVALRCDPISGHVSLFWYQQALGQGPEFLTYFQNEAQLDKSGLPSDRFFAERPEGSVSTLKIQRTQQEDSAVYLCASSLVGDRPPRNTIYFGEGSWLTVV.

This rearrangement joins TRBV9 to TRBJ2-1; D remains unclear. The CDR3 has 13 residues. Trimming removed 0 bases at V and 7 bases at J, with 8 bases between. CDR1 is SGDLS and CDR2 is YYNGEE in the germline V gene. CDR3 residues: CASSVATDNEQFF. In DNA form, the CDR3 reads TGTGCCAGCAGCGTAGCTACAGATAATGAGCAGTTCTTC.

This clonotype was counted at least ten times. V and J are TRBV3-1 and TRBJ1-4; a possible D gene is TRBD1 (5 bases). V lost 5 bases and J lost 0, with 7 bases in between. Looked up from germline, CDR1 is LGHDT and CDR2 is YNNKEL (reference sequence). This CDR3 has 14 residues. This chain's CDR3 is CASSDSATNEKLFF. CDR3 in DNA: TGTGCCAGCAGCGACAGTGCAACTAATGAAAAACTGTTTTTT.

This clonotype was picked up one time. The gene calls are TRBV20-1 and TRBJ2-1; TRBD2 matches 15 bases. This CDR3 has 16 amino acids. Trimming at V came to 1 base and at J to 8 bases, leaving 6 bases not matched to a gene. Germline CDR1 and CDR2: DFQATT and SNEGSKA (reference sequence). CDR3 sequence (DNA): TGCAGTGCTAGAGTCGACGGGACTAGCGGGAGGTATGAGCAGTTCTTC. Its translation: CSARVDGTSGRYEQFF.

There are many counts of this clonotype. The V and J genes are TRBV28 and TRBJ2-5; no clear D gene. The V gene lost 3 bases and the J gene lost 5 bases, with 10 bases spanning the gap. Germline CDR1 reads MDHEN; CDR2 reads SYDVKM. CDR3 size: 13 residues. In DNA form, the CDR3 reads TGTGCCAGCAGTTTGGGGTCCCGGGAGACCCAGTACTTC. It specifies CASSLGSRETQYF.

This clonotype was recorded at least ten times. The chain links TRBV28 to TRBJ1-2; 8 bases map to TRBD1. CDR3 size: 14 residues. The germline CDR1 and CDR2 sequences are MDHEN and SYDVKM. Losses at the gene ends were 6 bases for V and 4 bases for J; bases not matched to a gene: 7. This chain's CDR3 is CASSAGQGSYGYTF. The CDR3 nucleotides read TGTGCCAGCAGCGCCGGACAGGGCTCCTATGGCTACACCTTC.

This clonotype was picked up many times. The V gene is TRBV18, the J gene TRBJ2-7, with D tentatively TRBD2 (5 bases). Germline assignment: CDR1 KGHSH and CDR2 LQKENI. The ends were cut back, 3 bases at V and 7 bases at J, with 10 bases in the middle. CDR3 size: 12 residues. CDR3 sequence reads: CASSPGAGEQYF. The CDR3 DNA sequence: TGTGCCAGCTCACCGGGAGCTGGGGAGCAGTACTTC.

Ten or more counts support this clonotype. J is TRBJ1-2 and V is TRBV12-3 or TRBV12-4, with 9 positions matching TRBD1. The CDR3 contains 13 residues. The V and J ends lost 6 bases and 5 bases, in that order; junction bases with no gene match: 4. CDR3: CASSRGTGYGYTF. The CDR3 nucleotides read TGTGCCAGCAGCCGGGGGACAGGGTATGGCTACACCTTC.

On this clonotype itself: A much bigger clone sits one base away, suggesting this may be a read error. The rearrangement links TRBV19 to TRBJ1-2, with no clear D. This CDR3 has 15 amino acids. Trimming removed 5 bases from V and 12 bases from J, with 25 bases in between. CDR1 and CDR2 (germline): LNHDA, SQIVND (reference sequence). The CDR3 DNA reads TGTGCCAGTAGTCCGGAACCGTTTAGGTTCTCGGGCCACACCTTC. Protein sequence: CASSPEPFRFSGHTF.

Many counts were recorded for this clonotype. The chain links TRBV15 to TRBJ2-7, with D possibly matching TRBD2 (5 bases). V lost 2 bases and J lost 4, with 15 bases in between. The CDR3 is made up of 15 amino acids. Per germline, CDR1 LNHNV and CDR2 YYDKDF (reference sequence). CDR3 bases: TGTGCCACCAGCAGATTGGACTGGAGATTGTACGAGCAGTACTTC. Protein: CATSRLDWRLYEQYF.

This clonotype was found a few times. Its ends do not fully match the called genes, so a read error is possible. The chain combines TRBV7-7 with TRBJ2-7; no firm D call. CDR3 size: 13 residues. The germline V gene encodes CDR1 SSHAT and CDR2 FNYEAQ (reference sequence). The DNA of the CDR3 is TGTGCTAGCAGCTTTAACCGTTTCTACGAGCAGTACTTC. Translated, it gives CASSFNRFYEQYF.

The chain has TRBV9 and TRBJ2-3, with TRBD2 as a possible D gene (6 bases). Germline loops: CDR1 SGDLS, CDR2 YYNGEE. The CDR3 spans 15 residues. V was trimmed by 2 bases and J by 4 bases, leaving 14 bases between them. The CDR3 nucleotides read TGTGCCAGCAGCGTTGGGACTTCCGAGGCAGATACGCAGTATTTT. This sequence encodes CASSVGTSEADTQYF.

This clonotype was seen repeatedly, ten times or more. The rearrangement joins TRBV6-1 to TRBJ2-7; weak D call: TRBD2 (5 bases). This CDR3 spans 14 amino acids. Germline assignment: CDR1 MNHNS and CDR2 SASEGT. V gave up 7 bases and J gave up 1 base, with 14 bases separating them. The DNA for the CDR3 is TGTGCCAGCAACTCCCGCCGGGGTTCCTACGAGCAGTACTTC. Translation: CASNSRRGSYEQYF.

At least ten counts were recorded for this clonotype. V is TRBV20-1 and J is TRBJ2-1; 9 bases are shared with TRBD2. V was pared by 3 bases and J by 1 base, with 4 bases of the junction left unmatched. CDR3 length equals 15 residues. Germline CDR1 DFQATT, CDR2 SNEGSKA (reference sequence). Written as DNA, the CDR3 is TGCAGTGCTAGTAGCGGGAGTAGATCCTACAATGAGCAGTTCTTC. It translates to CSASSGSRSYNEQFF.

This clonotype was seen at least ten times. V usage is TRBV18 and J usage is TRBJ2-4; a possible D gene is TRBD1 (5 bases). Germline-derived CDR1 and CDR2 are KGHSH and LQKENI. This CDR3 region has 16 residues. V was cut by 3 bases and J by 4 bases, with 16 bases left in between. The CDR3 DNA reads as TGTGCCAGCTCACCGGGGCAGTTATTTACTAAAAACATTCAGTACTTC. Amino acids: CASSPGQLFTKNIQYF.

There are many counts of this clonotype. The chain recombines TRBV7-9 with TRBJ1-2, with TRBD1 as a possible D gene (6 bases). The germline CDR1 and CDR2 sequences are SEHNR and FQNEAQ (reference sequence). With 5 bases removed from V and 0 bases from J, the gap between germline ends came to 10 bases. The CDR3 sequence is 14 residues long. DNA for the CDR3: TGTGCCAGCAGCCCCAGGGGATCTAACTATGGCTACACCTTC. Its protein is CASSPRGSNYGYTF.